The T cell receptor (beta chain) described here comes from a study of blood T cell repertoires in COVID-19. Background on the study: Sources were T cells, B-cell-depleted T cells, or PBMCs; the material itself was cDNA or gDNA.

Under the authors' procedure: By means of reference gene primer amplification, nucleated cell counts were estimated. Assay used: immunoSEQ multiplex PCR; TCRdb lists only in-frame clones, some missing. D and trimming were read from the DNA, whereas the V and J calls and clone size are those reported in that table. The table shows about 74,000 clones, with 80% to 90% occurring only once. CDR3 length: 18 amino acids. V lost 0 bases, J lost 3 bases, and 13 bases stayed unmatched. From germline, CDR1 is SGHDN and CDR2 FVKESK. The chain joins TRBV14 to TRBJ2-5; TRBD2 agrees at 7 bases. The origin of this receptor is a woman of 80 years or more with acute or convalescent COVID-19. Sequenced sample: peripheral blood. The CDR3 sequence is CASSQDPTYWGGEETQYF. The CDR3 bases are TGTGCCAGCAGCCAAGACCCGACTTATTGGGGAGGGGAAGAGACCCAGTACTTC.